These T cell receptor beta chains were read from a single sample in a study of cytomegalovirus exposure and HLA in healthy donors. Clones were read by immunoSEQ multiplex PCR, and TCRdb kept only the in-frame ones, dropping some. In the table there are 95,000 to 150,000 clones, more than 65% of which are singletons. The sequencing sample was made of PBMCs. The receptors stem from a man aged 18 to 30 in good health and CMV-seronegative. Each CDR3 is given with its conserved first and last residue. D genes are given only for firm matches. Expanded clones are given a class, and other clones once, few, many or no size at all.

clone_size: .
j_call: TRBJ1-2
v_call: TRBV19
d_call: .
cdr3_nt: TGTGCCACCTCAGGTCCGTTTAACTATGGCTACACCTTC
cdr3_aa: CATSGPFNYGYTF

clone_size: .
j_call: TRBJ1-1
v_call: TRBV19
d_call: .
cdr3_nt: TGTGCCAGTAGTATCGTGACAGGGAACACTGAAGCTTTCTTT
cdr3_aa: CASSIVTGNTEAFF

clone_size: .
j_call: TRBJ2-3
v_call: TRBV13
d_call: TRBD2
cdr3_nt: TGTGCCAGCACCTCCCGGCGGGGGGCGACAGATACGCAGTATTTT
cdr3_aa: CASTSRRGATDTQYF

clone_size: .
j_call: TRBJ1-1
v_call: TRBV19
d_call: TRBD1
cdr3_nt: TGTGCCAGTAGTAGCGAGGGACAGGGGGTAACTGAAGCTTTCTTT
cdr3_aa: CASSSEGQGVTEAFF

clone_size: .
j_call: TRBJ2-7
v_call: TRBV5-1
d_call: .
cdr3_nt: TGCGCCAGCAGCCCCTCAGGGGAGACCTACGAGCAGTACTTC
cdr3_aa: CASSPSGETYEQYF

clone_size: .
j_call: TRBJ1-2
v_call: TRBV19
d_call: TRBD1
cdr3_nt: TGTGCCAGTAGTAGGACAGGTATTAACTATGGCTACACCTTC
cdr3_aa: CASSRTGINYGYTF

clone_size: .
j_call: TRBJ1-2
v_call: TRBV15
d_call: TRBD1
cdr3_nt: TGTGCCACCAGCAGACCGGACAGGAGCTATGGCTACACCTTC
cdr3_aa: CATSRPDRSYGYTF

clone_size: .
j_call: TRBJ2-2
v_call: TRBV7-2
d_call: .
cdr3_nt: TGTGCCAGCAGCCCTTGGGGGGACGAGGACACCGGGGAGCTGTTTTTT
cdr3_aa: CASSPWGDEDTGELFF

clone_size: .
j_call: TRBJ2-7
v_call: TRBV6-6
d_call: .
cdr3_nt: TGTGCCAGCAGTTCTGGGACTGTACTCTACGAGCAGTACTTC
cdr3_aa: CASSSGTVLYEQYF

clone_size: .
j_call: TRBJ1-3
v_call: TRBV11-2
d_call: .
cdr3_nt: TGTGCCAGCAGCTTCGCGAGCTCTGGAAACACCATATATTTT
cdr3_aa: CASSFASSGNTIYF

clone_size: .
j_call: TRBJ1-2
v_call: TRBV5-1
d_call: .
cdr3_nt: TGCGCCAGCAGCTCCTACGGGGGGGTTGATGGCTACACCTTC
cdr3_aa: CASSSYGGVDGYTF

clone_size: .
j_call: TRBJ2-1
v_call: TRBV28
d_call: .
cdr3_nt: TGTGCCAGCAGTTCCCCAGGGCGAGACTACAATGAGCAGTTCTTC
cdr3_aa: CASSSPGRDYNEQFF

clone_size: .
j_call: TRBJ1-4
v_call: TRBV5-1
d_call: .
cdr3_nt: TGCGCCAGCAGCTTCCAGGAGGGTGAAAAACTGTTTTTT
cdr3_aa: CASSFQEGEKLFF

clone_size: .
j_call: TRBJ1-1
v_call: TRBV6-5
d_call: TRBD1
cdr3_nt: TGTGCCAGCAGTCTGGACAGGGGGACTGAAGCTTTCTTT
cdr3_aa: CASSLDRGTEAFF

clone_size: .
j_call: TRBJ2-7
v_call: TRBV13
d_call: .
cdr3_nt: TGTGCCAGCAGCTTAAGCCTAGCCTACGAGCAGTACTTC
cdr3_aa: CASSLSLAYEQYF

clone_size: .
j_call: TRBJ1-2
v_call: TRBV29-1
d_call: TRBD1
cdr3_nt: TGCAGCGTGACAGGGGGGGTTAGCTATGGCTACACCTTC
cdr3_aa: CSVTGGVSYGYTF

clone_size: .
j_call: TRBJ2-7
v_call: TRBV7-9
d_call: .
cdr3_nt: TGTTCCGGCGAGGGTACCTCCTACGAGCAGTACTTC
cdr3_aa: CSGEGTSYEQYF

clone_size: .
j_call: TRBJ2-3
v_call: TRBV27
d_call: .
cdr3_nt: TGTGCCAGCAGCGCGCCTGGGCAGGGCGCAGATACGCAGTATTTT
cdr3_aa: CASSAPGQGADTQYF

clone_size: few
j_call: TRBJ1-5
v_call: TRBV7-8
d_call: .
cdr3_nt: TGTGCCAGCAGCTTAGGCGGCAGGGAAAGCAATCAGCCCCAGCATTTT
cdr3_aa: CASSLGGRESNQPQHF

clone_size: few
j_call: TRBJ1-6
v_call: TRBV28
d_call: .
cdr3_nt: TGTGCCAGCAGTGAAGGGGGTGGGAATTCACCCCTCCACTTT
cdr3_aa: CASSEGGGNSPLHF

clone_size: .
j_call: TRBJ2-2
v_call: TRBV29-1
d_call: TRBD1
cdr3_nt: TGCAGCGTTGAGGGACAGGGGGTCACCGGGGAGCTGTTTTTT
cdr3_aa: CSVEGQGVTGELFF

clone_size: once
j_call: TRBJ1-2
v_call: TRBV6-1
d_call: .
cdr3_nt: TGTGCCAGCAAAACAGGCGACTATGGCTACACCTTC
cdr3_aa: CASKTGDYGYTF

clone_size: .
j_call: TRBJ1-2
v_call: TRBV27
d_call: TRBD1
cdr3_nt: TGTGCCAGCAGTCCCCTCCGGGACAGTGAAAACTATGGCTACACCTTC
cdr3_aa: CASSPLRDSENYGYTF

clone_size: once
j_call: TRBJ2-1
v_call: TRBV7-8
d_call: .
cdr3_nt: TGTGCCAGCAGCCCTAACCTCCTAGCCTACAATGAGCAGTTCTTC
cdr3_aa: CASSPNLLAYNEQFF